The 14 T cell receptor beta chains given below trace back to one sample, sequenced in a study of blood T cell repertoires in COVID-19 (dated by TCRdb to the early 2020s). Library preparation used the immunoSEQ multiplex PCR assay. In its TCRdb copy, this immuneACCESS table keeps in-frame sequences only and misses some clones. Where compared with another copy, unresolved V genes explain less than half of these, and the others have no known cause. This sample holds about 260,000 clones; roughly 80% were observed only once. Together, the top ten hold 4.2% of the sample. Sequencing used peripheral blood. All receptors derive from a man in his sixties with acute or convalescent COVID-19.

The J gene is TRBJ1-5, the V gene TRBV28; tentatively, D is TRBD1 (5 bases). CDR3 length: 15 amino acids. Deletions cut 2 bases from V and 0 bases from J, with 8 bases between. Germline CDR1 and CDR2: MDHEN and SYDVKM. The CDR3 spells CASSLKGLSNQPQHF. CDR3 DNA sequence: TGTGCCAGCAGTTTAAAGGGGCTTAGCAATCAGCCCCAGCATTTT.

This clone came up a few times. The chain joins TRBV27 to TRBJ2-1; no definite D call. Germline CDR1 is MNHEY and CDR2 is SMNVEV (reference sequence). The CDR3 is made up of 16 amino acids. Trimming left V 4 bases short and J 5 bases short, with 18 bases between. Here the CDR3 reads CASSSPPRSTDNEQFF. The CDR3, as DNA: TGTGCCAGCAGTTCACCTCCTCGGTCTACGGACAATGAGCAGTTCTTC.

With regard to this clone: Different DNA sequences within this sample yield the same CDR3. The chain couples TRBV18 to TRBJ1-5, with 7 positions matching TRBD1. Germline assignment: CDR1 KGHSH and CDR2 LQKENI. V trimming: 2 bases; J trimming: 2 bases; junction bases outside the gene matches: 3. This CDR3 contains 15 residues. The CDR3, as DNA: TGTGCCAGCTCACCAGACAGGGTGGGCAATCAGCCCCAGCATTTT. Protein: CASSPDRVGNQPQHF.

This clone was observed once. The chain uses TRBV24-1 and TRBJ2-7; unclear D gene. Germline CDR1 KGHDR, CDR2 SFDVKD. The V gene lost 3 bases and the J gene lost 5 bases, with 10 bases spanning the gap. This CDR3 region has 13 residues. The CDR3 is CATSDILSDEQYF. Here the CDR3 DNA reads TGTGCCACCAGTGATATCCTCTCTGACGAGCAGTACTTC.

This chain joins TRBV3-1 (or the pseudogene TRBV3-2) and TRBJ2-1; 9 nucleotides line up with TRBD2. V was clipped by 3 bases and J by 6 bases; unmatched bases: 12. The CDR3 has 17 amino acids. Germline V gene lookup returns CDR1 LGHDT and CDR2 YNNKEL (reference sequence). The CDR3 loop reads CASSHGAGGLQFNEQFF. CDR3 bases: TGTGCCAGCAGCCACGGGGCGGGGGGGCTACAATTCAATGAGCAGTTCTTC.

CDR3 DNA sequence: TGTGCCAGCAGCTATTTACGAGGGAAGGCCGGGGAGCTGTTTTTT. It codes for CASSYLRGKAGELFF. The rearrangement joins TRBV7-9 to TRBJ2-2; D might be TRBD2 (5 bases). Germline V gene sequence: CDR1 SEHNR, CDR2 FQNEAQ (reference sequence). The CDR3 is 15 amino acids. The V end was cut by 4 bases, the J end by 6 bases, with 15 bases between. Looking up the rest from reference TRBV7-9 and TRBJ2-2 gives the full variable domain: DTGVSQNPRHKITKRGQNVTFRCDPISEHNRLYWYRQTLGQGPEFLTYFQNEAQLEKSRLLSDRFSAERPKGSFSTLEIQRTEQGDSAMYLCASSYLRGKAGELFFGEGSRLTVL.

J is TRBJ1-1 and V is TRBV7-9; TRBD1 matches at 8 bases. This CDR3 has 15 residues. After removal of 5 bases from V and 1 base from J, the junction contained 6 bases not matched to a gene. Per the germline V gene, CDR1 is SEHNR and CDR2 is FQNEAQ (reference sequence). The CDR3 loop is CASSPRGRANTEAFF. The CDR3 nucleotides read TGTGCCAGCAGCCCCAGGGGGCGAGCGAACACTGAAGCTTTCTTT.

This CDR3 reads CATGGVDTEAFF. CDR3 in DNA: TGTGCAACCGGGGGAGTCGACACTGAAGCTTTCTTT. V usage is TRBV14 and J usage is TRBJ1-1; tentative D call: TRBD1 (5 bases). Germline lookup yields CDR1 SGHDN and CDR2 FVKESK. CDR3 length: 12 amino acids.

This chain connects TRBV9 to TRBJ2-5; D might be TRBD1 (5 bases). This CDR3 has 14 amino acids. CDR1 SGDLS and CDR2 YYNGEE come from the germline V gene. The V end was cut by 3 bases, the J end by 5 bases, with 14 bases between. In DNA form, the CDR3 reads TGTGCCAGCAGCGCCAGACCAGGGCGGGAGACCCAGTACTTC. Encoded protein: CASSARPGRETQYF.

This chain joins TRBV4-1 and TRBJ2-2, with 8 bases lining up with TRBD2. After removal of 1 base from V and 6 bases from J, the junction contained 7 bases not matched to a gene. Germline CDR1 MGHRA, CDR2 YSYEKL. The CDR3 has 16 amino acids. The CDR3 DNA sequence: TGCGCCAGCAGCCAAGTCAGGCGGGGGGCCGCCGGGGAGCTGTTTTTT. It is translated as CASSQVRRGAAGELFF.

The chain combines TRBV7-3 with TRBJ2-3; 7 positions match TRBD2. CDR1 is SGHTA and CDR2 is FQGTGA in the germline V gene. CDR3 length: 15 residues. Trimming cost V 0 bases and J 4 bases; bases outside gene matches: 4. CDR3 nucleotides: TGTGCCAGCAGCTTAACGGGGAGGGAGCCAGATACGCAGTATTTT. It is translated as CASSLTGREPDTQYF.

This chain connects TRBV27 to TRBJ2-7; 8 bases align to TRBD2. The germline V gene has CDR1 MNHEY and CDR2 SMNVEV (reference sequence). Trimming cost V 10 bases and J 0 bases; bases outside gene matches: 11. CDR3 length: 15 amino acids. The CDR3 nucleotides read TGTGCCATCAAACCGGGGGGGCCCGGCTCCTACGAGCAGTACTTC. Translating gives CAIKPGGPGSYEQYF.

V gene TRBV7-3 combines with J gene TRBJ2-1; 8 nucleotides align to TRBD2. CDR1 and CDR2 from the germline V gene are SGHTA and FQGTGA. The CDR3 extends over 18 amino acids. The ends lost 3 bases at V and 7 bases at J; junction bases unmatched: 17. The CDR3 region is CASSLSPGPAGAWNEQFF. CDR3 bases: TGTGCCAGCAGCTTGTCCCCAGGCCCAGCGGGAGCGTGGAATGAGCAGTTCTTC.

The chain recombines TRBV11-2 with TRBJ2-5; a weak D match, TRBD2 (5 bases). This CDR3 comprises 16 residues. Looked up from germline, CDR1 is SGHAT and CDR2 is FQNNGV. The ends were cut back, 1 base at V and 2 bases at J, with 14 bases in the middle. CDR3 nucleotides: TGTGCCAGCAGCTTAGGCCTAGGACTGTCGCAAGAGACCCAGTACTTC. Translating it yields CASSLGLGLSQETQYF.